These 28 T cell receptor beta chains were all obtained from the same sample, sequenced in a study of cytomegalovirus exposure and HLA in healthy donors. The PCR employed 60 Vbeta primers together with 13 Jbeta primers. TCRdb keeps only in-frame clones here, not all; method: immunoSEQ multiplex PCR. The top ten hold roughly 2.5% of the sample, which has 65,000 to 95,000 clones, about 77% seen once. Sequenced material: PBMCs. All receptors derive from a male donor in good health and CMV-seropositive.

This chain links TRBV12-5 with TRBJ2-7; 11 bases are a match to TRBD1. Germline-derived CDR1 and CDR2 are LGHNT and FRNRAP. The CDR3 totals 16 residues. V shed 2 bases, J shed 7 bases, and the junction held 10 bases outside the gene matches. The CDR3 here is CASGLTRTGGSVEQYF. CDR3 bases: TGTGCTAGTGGTTTGACTCGGACAGGGGGCTCGGTTGAGCAGTACTTC.

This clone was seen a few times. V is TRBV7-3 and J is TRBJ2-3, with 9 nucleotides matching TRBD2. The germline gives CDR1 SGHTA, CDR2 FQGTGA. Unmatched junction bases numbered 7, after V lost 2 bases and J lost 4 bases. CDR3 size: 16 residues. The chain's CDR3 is CASSLGLAMFPDTQYF. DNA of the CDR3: TGTGCCAGCAGCTTAGGACTAGCGATGTTCCCAGATACGCAGTATTTT. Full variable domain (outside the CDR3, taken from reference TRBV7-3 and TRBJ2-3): GAGVSQTPSNKVTEKGKYVELRCDPISGHTALYWYRQSLGQGPEFLIYFQGTGAADDSGLPNDRFFAVRPEGSVSTLKIQRTERGDSAVYLCASSLGLAMFPDTQYFGPGTRLTVL.

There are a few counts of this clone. CDR3 sequence reads: CASSFVRDTYNEQFF. CDR3 nucleotides: TGTGCCAGCAGTTTCGTCCGGGACACCTACAATGAGCAGTTCTTC. V is TRBV28 and J is TRBJ2-1; D is possibly TRBD1 (6 bases). The V gene lost 3 bases and the J gene lost 2 bases, with 11 bases spanning the gap. The CDR3 is made up of 15 amino acids. Germline values: CDR1 MDHEN, CDR2 SYDVKM.

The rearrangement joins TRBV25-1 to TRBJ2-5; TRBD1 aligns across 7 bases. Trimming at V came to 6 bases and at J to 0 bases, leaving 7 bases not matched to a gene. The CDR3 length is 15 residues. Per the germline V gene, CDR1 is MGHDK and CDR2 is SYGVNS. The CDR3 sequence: CASSKIDRDQETQYF. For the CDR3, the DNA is TGTGCCAGCAGCAAGATTGACAGGGACCAAGAGACCCAGTACTTC.

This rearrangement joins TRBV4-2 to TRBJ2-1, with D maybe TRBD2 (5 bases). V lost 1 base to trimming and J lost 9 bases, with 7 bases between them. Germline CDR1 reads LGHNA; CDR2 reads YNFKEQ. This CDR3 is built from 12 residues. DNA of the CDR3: TGTGCCAGCAGCCAAGTTGGAGGTGAGCAGTTCTTC. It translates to CASSQVGGEQFF.

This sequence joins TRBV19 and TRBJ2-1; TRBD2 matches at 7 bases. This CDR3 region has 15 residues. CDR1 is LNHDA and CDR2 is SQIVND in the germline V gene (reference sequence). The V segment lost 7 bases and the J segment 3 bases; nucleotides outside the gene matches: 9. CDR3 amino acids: CASTWGGADYNEQFF. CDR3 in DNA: TGTGCCAGTACCTGGGGGGGAGCGGACTACAATGAGCAGTTCTTC.

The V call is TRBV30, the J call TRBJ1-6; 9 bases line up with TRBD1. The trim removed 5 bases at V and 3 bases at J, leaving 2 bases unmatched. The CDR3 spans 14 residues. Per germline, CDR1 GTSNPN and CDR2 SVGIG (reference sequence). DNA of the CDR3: TGTGCCTGGGGACAGGGGAGCTATAATTCACCCCTCCACTTT. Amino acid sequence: CAWGQGSYNSPLHF.

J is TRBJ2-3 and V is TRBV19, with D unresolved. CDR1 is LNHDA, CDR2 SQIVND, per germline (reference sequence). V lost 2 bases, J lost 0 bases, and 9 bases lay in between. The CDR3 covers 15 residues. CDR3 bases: TGTGCCAGTAGTATATCCCCCACTAGCACAGATACGCAGTATTTT. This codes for CASSISPTSTDTQYF.

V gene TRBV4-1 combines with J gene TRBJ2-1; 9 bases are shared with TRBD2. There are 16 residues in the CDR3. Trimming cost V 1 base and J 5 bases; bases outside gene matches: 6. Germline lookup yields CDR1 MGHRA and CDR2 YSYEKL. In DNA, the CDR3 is TGCGCCAGCAGCCAAGTACTAGCGGGTACCCACAATGAGCAGTTCTTC. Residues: CASSQVLAGTHNEQFF.

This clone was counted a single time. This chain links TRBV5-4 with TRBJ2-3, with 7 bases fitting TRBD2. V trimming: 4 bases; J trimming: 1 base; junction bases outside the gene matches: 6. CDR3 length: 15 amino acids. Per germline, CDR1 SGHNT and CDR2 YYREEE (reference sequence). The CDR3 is CASSRREMGTDTQYF. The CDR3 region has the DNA TGTGCCAGCAGCCGGCGGGAGATGGGCACAGATACGCAGTATTTT.

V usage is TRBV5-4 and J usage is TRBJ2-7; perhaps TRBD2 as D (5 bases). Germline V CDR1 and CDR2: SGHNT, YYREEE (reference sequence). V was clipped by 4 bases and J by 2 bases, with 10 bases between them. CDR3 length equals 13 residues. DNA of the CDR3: TGTGCCAGCAGCCTCGGGATGACCTACGAGCAGTACTTC. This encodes CASSLGMTYEQYF.

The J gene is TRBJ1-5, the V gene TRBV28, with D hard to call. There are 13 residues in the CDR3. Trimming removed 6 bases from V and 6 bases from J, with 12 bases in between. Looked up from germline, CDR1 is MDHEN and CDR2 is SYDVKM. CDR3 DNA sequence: TGTGCCAGCAGCCGGGGATGGGGTCAGCCCCAGCATTTT. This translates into CASSRGWGQPQHF.

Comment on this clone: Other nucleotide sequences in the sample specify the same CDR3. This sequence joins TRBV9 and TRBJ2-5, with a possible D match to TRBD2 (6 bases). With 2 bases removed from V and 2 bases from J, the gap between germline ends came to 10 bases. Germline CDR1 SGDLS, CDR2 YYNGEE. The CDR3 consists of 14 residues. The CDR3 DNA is TGTGCCAGCAGCGTCGGGGCGGGACAAGAGACCCAGTACTTC. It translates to CASSVGAGQETQYF.

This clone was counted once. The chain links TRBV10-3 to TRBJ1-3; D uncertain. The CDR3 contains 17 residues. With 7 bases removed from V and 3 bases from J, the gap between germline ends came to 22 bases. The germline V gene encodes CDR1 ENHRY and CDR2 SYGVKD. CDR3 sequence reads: CAINRETLGSVGNTIYF. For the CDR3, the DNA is TGTGCCATCAACCGGGAAACGCTTGGAAGTGTTGGAAACACCATATATTTT.

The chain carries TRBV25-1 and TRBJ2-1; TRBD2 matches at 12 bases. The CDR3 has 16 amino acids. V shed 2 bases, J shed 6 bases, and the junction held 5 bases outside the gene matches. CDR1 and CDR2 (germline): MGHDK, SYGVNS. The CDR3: CASSEPGLAGRNEQFF. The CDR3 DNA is TGTGCCAGCAGTGAACCAGGACTAGCGGGACGCAATGAGCAGTTCTTC.

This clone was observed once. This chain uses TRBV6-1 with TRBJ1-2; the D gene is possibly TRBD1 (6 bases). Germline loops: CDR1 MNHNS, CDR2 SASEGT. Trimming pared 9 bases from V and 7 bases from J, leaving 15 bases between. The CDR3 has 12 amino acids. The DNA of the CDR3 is TGTGCCAGACGGACAGTAGCGGGTGGCTACACCTTC. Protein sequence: CARRTVAGGYTF.

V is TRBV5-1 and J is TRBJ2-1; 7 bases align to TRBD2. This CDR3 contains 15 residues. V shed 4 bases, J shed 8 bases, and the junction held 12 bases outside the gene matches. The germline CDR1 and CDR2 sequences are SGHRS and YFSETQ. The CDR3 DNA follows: TGCGCCAGCAGCGCCCAGACTAGCCGCGCGGATGAGCAGTTCTTC. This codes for CASSAQTSRADEQFF.

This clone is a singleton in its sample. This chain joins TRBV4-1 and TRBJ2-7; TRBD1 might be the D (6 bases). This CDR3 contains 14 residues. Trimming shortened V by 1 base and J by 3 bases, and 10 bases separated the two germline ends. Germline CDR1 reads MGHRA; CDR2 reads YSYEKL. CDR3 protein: CASSQVEQGYEQYF. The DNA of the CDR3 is TGCGCCAGCAGCCAAGTGGAACAGGGCTACGAGCAGTACTTC.

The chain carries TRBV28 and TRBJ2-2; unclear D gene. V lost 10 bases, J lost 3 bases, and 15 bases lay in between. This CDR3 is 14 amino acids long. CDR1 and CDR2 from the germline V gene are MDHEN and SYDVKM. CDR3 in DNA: TGTGCCACTAAGTTTTCGGGTTACACCGGGGAGCTGTTTTTT. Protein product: CATKFSGYTGELFF. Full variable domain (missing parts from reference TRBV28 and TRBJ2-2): DVKVTQSSRYLVKRTGEKVFLECVQDMDHENMFWYRQDPGLGLRLIYFSYDVKMKEKGDIPEGYSVSREKKERFSLILESASTNQTSMYLCATKFSGYTGELFFGEGSRLTVL.

The CDR3 region is CASNRLAGPTGELFF. The CDR3 nucleotides are TGTGCCAGCAACCGACTAGCGGGACCCACCGGGGAGCTGTTTTTT. The J gene is TRBJ2-2, the V gene TRBV7-9; 11 nucleotides line up with TRBD2. This CDR3 is 15 amino acids long. CDR1 SEHNR and CDR2 FQNEAQ come from the germline V gene (reference sequence). After removal of 7 bases from V and 4 bases from J, the junction contained 5 bases not matched to a gene.

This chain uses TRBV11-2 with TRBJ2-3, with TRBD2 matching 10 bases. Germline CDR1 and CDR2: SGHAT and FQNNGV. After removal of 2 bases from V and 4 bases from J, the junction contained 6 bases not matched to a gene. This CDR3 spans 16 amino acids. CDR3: CASSLRPSGSSDTQYF. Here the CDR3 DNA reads TGTGCCAGCAGCTTACGTCCTAGCGGGAGCTCAGATACGCAGTATTTT.

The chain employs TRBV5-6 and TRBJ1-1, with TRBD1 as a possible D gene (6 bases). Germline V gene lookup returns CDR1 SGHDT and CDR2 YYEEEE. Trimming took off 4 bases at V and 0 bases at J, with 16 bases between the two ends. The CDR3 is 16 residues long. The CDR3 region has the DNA TGTGCCAGCAGCAGTGGAGTAAGGGACATGAACACTGAAGCTTTCTTT. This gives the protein CASSSGVRDMNTEAFF.

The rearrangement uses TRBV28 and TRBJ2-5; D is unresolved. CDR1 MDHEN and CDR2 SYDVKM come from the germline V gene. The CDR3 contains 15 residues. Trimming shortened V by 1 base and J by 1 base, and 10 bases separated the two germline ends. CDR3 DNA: TGTGCCAGCAGTTTATCCAGCGCGCCCCAAGAGACCCAGTACTTC. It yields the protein CASSLSSAPQETQYF.

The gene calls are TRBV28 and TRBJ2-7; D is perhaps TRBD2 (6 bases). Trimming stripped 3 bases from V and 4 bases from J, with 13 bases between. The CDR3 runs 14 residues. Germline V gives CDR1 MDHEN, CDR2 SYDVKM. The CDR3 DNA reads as TGTGCCAGCAGTTTGTCAGGTGGGGGGTACGAGCAGTACTTC. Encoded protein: CASSLSGGGYEQYF.

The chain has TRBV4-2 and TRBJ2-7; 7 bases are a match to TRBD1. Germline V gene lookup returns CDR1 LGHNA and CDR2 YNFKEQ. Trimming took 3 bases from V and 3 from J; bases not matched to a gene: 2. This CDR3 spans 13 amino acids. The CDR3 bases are TGTGCCAGCAGCCAGAGGGGGCGCTACGAGCAGTACTTC. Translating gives CASSQRGRYEQYF.

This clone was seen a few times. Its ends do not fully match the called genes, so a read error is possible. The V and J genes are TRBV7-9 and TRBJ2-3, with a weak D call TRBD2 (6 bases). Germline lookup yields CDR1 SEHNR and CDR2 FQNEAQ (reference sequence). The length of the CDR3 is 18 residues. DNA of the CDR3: TGTTCCAGCTCCGCCCGGGTTTCACTGGGGACTGACACAGATACGCAGTATTTT. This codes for CSSSARVSLGTDTDTQYF.

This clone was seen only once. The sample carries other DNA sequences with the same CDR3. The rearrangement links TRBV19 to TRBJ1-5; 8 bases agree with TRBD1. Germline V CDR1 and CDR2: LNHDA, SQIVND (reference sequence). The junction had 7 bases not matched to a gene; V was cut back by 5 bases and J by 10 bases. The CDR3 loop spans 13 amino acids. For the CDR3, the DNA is TGTGCCAGTAGTCAACAGGGGGTCGGTCCCCAGCATTTT. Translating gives CASSQQGVGPQHF.

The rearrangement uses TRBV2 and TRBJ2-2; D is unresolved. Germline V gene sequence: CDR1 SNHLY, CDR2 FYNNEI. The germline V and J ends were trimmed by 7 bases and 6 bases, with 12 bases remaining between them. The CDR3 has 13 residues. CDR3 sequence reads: CASNRVGAGELFF. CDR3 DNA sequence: TGTGCCAGCAATCGGGTGGGTGCCGGGGAGCTGTTTTTT.